The 10 T cell receptor beta chains below come from one sample, sequenced in a study of identical twins. Via MiXCR, TCRdb re-called the 5' RACE reads, giving one row per CDR3 protein. The sample has approximately 300,000 distinct CDR3 sequences; roughly 8.6% are singletons. This sample was shared with a second study, whose subject was yellow fever vaccine responses in identical twins.

Sequencing was done on a sample of CD8+ T cells sorted from blood. These receptors all come from a woman in her late teens or twenties in good health.

The chain has TRBV27 and TRBJ2-1, with 11 bases aligning to TRBD2. The CDR3 has 15 residues. CDR1 is MNHEY and CDR2 is SMNVEV in the germline V gene (reference sequence). V shed 6 bases and J 0 bases; nucleotides not matched to a gene: 1. CDR3 DNA sequence: TGTGCCAGCAGAACTAGCGGGGGCTCCTACAATGAGCAGTTCTTC. Protein: CASRTSGGSYNEQFF.

This clonotype came up many times. V is TRBV5-1 and J is TRBJ2-1; unclear D gene. The V gene lost 4 bases and the J gene lost 1 base, with 12 bases spanning the gap. In germline, CDR1 is SGHRS, CDR2 YFSETQ. This CDR3 region has 15 residues. The CDR3 DNA sequence: TGCGCCAGCAGCCCGGATCATTGGTCCTACAATGAGCAGTTCTTC. Protein: CASSPDHWSYNEQFF.

There are a few counts of this clonotype. The chain employs TRBV15 and TRBJ1-1, with 7 positions matching TRBD1. The V and J ends lost 0 bases and 3 bases, in that order; junction bases with no gene match: 7. The CDR3 runs to 16 residues. CDR1 LNHNV and CDR2 YYDKDF come from the germline V gene (reference sequence). This CDR3 reads CATSRDYRGSDTEAFF. The CDR3 DNA follows: TGTGCCACCAGCAGAGATTACAGGGGATCGGACACTGAAGCTTTCTTT.

The chain combines TRBV27 with TRBJ2-2; 9 bases align to TRBD2. Per germline, CDR1 MNHEY and CDR2 SMNVEV (reference sequence). J lost 2 bases, V lost 5 bases, and 6 bases had no gene match. This CDR3 has 16 amino acids. The CDR3, as DNA: TGTGCCAGCAGTCCAACTAGCGGGCCAAACACCGGGGAGCTGTTTTTT. It is translated as CASSPTSGPNTGELFF.

At least ten counts were recorded for this clonotype. This rearrangement joins TRBV11-2 to TRBJ2-3; 9 bases are a match to TRBD2. Per germline, CDR1 SGHAT and CDR2 FQNNGV. The CDR3 spans 17 residues. V dropped 6 bases and J dropped 2; count of bases not matched to a gene: 12. The CDR3 loop reads CASRRTGTSTNTDTQYF. The CDR3 nucleotides are TGTGCCAGCAGGAGAACCGGGACTAGCACTAACACAGATACGCAGTATTTT.

The genes are TRBV5-1 and TRBJ1-5, with D perhaps matching TRBD1 (6 bases). The V gene's germline CDR1 is SGHRS and CDR2 YFSETQ. The germline V and J ends were trimmed by 5 bases and 2 bases, with 14 bases remaining between them. The CDR3 has 15 residues. Written as DNA, the CDR3 is TGCGCCAGCAGGTTCCGAGGGGGGGGCAATCAGCCCCAGCATTTT. This sequence encodes CASRFRGGGNQPQHF.

This clonotype was seen ten or more times. In DNA, the CDR3 is TGTGCCAGCAGCGTAGGCAGCCCTTCCTACGAGCAGTACTTC. Translation: CASSVGSPSYEQYF. The genes are TRBV9 and TRBJ2-7, with D hard to call. Trimming pared 0 bases from V and 1 base from J, leaving 8 bases between. CDR1 is SGDLS and CDR2 is YYNGEE in the germline V gene. The CDR3 has 14 residues. Based on the CDR3 plus reference TRBV9 and TRBJ2-7, the full variable domain is DSGVTQTPKHLITATGQRVTLRCSPRSGDLSVYWYQQSLDQGLQFLIQYYNGEERAKGNILERFSAQQFPDLHSELNLSSLELGDSALYFCASSVGSPSYEQYFGPGTRLTVT.

Many counts were recorded for this clonotype. CDR3 loop: CASSDRSYNEQFF. The CDR3 nucleotides are TGTGCCAGCTCAGACCGGTCCTACAATGAGCAGTTCTTC. This sequence joins TRBV12-3 or TRBV12-4 and TRBJ2-1; D gene ambiguous. The CDR3 has 13 residues. V dropped 8 bases and J dropped 1 base, with 9 bases sitting between them.

The rearrangement joins TRBV3-1 to TRBJ2-1, with D perhaps given as TRBD1 or TRBD2 (5 bases each). CDR1 and CDR2 (germline): LGHDT, YNNKEL (reference sequence). This CDR3 spans 18 amino acids. V was shortened by 11 bases and J by 6 bases, with 32 bases between the two germline ends. CDR3 sequence reads: CACTQVLRDGVNTNEQFF. In DNA, the CDR3 is TGTGCCTGCACCCAAGTGCTTCGGGACGGAGTAAATACCAATGAGCAGTTCTTC.

This sequence joins TRBV5-1 and TRBJ1-1; D is perhaps TRBD1 (5 bases). Germline CDR1 is SGHRS and CDR2 is YFSETQ. CDR3 length equals 13 residues. Trimming shortened V by 2 bases and J by 8 bases, and 13 bases separated the two germline ends. CDR3: CASSLGSGAEAFF. CDR3 nucleotide sequence: TGCGCCAGCAGCTTAGGATCCGGGGCAGAAGCTTTCTTT.